This paragraph reports one T cell receptor beta chain. MiXCR was run by TCRdb on the 5' RACE reads, yielding one entry per CDR3 protein. The sample yields some 660,000 distinct CDR3 sequences, about 9.4% seen once. This sample is drawn from a study of identical twins. Deletions cut 3 bases from V and 5 bases from J, with 19 bases between. The CDR3 covers 16 residues. Germline values: CDR1 ENHRY, CDR2 SYGVKD. These records were also assigned to another study, of yellow fever vaccine responses in identical twins.

The rearrangement uses TRBV10-3 and TRBJ1-2, with TRBD1 as a possible D gene (5 bases). This clonotype was sampled from a woman younger than 30 in good health. Specimen: PBMCs. Written as DNA, the CDR3 is TGTGCCATCAGTGATCCGTCGGGGGTGGGGGATTATGGCTACACCTTC. This gives the protein CAISDPSGVGDYGYTF.